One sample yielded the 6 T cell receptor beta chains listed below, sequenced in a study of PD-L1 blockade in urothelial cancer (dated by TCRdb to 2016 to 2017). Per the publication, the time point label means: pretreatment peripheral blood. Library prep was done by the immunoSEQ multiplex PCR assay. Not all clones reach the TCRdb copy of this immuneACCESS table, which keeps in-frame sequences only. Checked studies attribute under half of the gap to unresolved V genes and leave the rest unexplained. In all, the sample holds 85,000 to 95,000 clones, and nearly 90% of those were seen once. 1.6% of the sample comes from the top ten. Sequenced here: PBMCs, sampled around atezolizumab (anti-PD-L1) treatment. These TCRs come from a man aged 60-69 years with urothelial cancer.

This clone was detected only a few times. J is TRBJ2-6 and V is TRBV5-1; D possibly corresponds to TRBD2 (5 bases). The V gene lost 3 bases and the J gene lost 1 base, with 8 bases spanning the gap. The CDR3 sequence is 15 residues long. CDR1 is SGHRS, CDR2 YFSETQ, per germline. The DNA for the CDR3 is TGCGCCAGCAGCTCACTAGGGTCTGGGGCCAACGTCCTGACTTTC. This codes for CASSSLGSGANVLTF.

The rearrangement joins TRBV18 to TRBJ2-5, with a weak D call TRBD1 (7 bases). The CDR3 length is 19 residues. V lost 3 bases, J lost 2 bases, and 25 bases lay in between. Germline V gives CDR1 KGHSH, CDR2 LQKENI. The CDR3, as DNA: TGTGCCAGCTCACCGGGGGGCCCTGCCCGTCGACAGGGACAAGAGACCCAGTACTTC. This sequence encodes CASSPGGPARRQGQETQYF. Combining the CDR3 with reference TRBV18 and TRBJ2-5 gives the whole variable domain NAGVMQNPRHLVRRRGQEARLRCSPMKGHSHVYWYRQLPEEGLKFMVYLQKENIIDESGMPKERFSAEFPKEGPSILRIQQVVRGDSAAYFCASSPGGPARRQGQETQYFGPGTRLLVL.

CDR3 nucleotides: TGTGCCAGCATCAGGCTAGGGGGCAATGAGCAGTTCTTC. It is translated as CASIRLGGNEQFF. The chain links TRBV6-5 to TRBJ2-1, with D maybe TRBD1 (6 bases). Germline V gene lookup returns CDR1 MNHEY and CDR2 SVGAGI. V lost 7 bases and J lost 6, with 13 bases in between. This CDR3 is 13 amino acids long.

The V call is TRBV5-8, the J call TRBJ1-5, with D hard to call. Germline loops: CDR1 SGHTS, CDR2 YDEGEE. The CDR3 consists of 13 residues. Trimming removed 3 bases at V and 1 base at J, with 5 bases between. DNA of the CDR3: TGTGCCAGCAGCTCCCTCAGCAATCAGCCCCAGCATTTT. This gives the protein CASSSLSNQPQHF.

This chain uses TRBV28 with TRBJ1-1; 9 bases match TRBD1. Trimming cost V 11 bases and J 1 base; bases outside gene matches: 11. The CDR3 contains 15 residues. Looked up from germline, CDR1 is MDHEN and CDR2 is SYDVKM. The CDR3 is CAGHRTGAGNTEAFF. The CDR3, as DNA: TGTGCCGGCCACCGGACAGGGGCTGGGAACACTGAAGCTTTCTTT. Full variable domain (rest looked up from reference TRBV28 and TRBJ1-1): DVKVTQSSRYLVKRTGEKVFLECVQDMDHENMFWYRQDPGLGLRLIYFSYDVKMKEKGDIPEGYSVSREKKERFSLILESASTNQTSMYLCAGHRTGAGNTEAFFGQGTRLTVV.

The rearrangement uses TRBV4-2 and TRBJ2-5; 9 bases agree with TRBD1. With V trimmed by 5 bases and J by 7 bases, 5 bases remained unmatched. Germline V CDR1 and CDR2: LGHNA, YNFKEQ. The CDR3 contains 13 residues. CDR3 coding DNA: TGTGCCAGCAGCGGGGGACAGGGAACGACCCAGTACTTC. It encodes CASSGGQGTTQYF.